These T cell receptor beta chains were read from a single sample in a study of blood T cell repertoires in COVID-19. Produced via immunoSEQ multiplex PCR; TCRdb's table is partial and in-frame only. The sample carries roughly 410,000 clones, 80% to 90% recorded once. Sequencing was performed on peripheral blood. The receptors were sampled from a man in his forties with acute or convalescent COVID-19. CDR3s include the opening cysteine and the closing phenylalanine or tryptophan. D genes are given only for firm matches. Rows give clone size only sometimes, using once, few, many, or a class for an expanded clone.

v_gene: TRBV2; d_gene: TRBD2; abundance: NA; j_gene: TRBJ2-3; CDR3nt: TGTGCCAGCAGTGAGTCCGGCGGGAGGACAGATACGCAGTATTTT; CDR3aa: CASSESGGRTDTQYF
v_gene: TRBV28; d_gene: NA; abundance: NA; j_gene: TRBJ1-2; CDR3nt: TGTGCCAGCAGCCCGACCCACAGGGAAGCTAACTATGGCTACACCTTC; CDR3aa: CASSPTHREANYGYTF
v_gene: TRBV6-6; d_gene: TRBD2; abundance: NA; j_gene: TRBJ2-7; CDR3nt: TGTGCCAGCAGTTCCGGGACTAGCTATGGAAAAGACGAGCAGTACTTC; CDR3aa: CASSSGTSYGKDEQYF
v_gene: TRBV7-3; d_gene: TRBD2; abundance: NA; j_gene: TRBJ2-3; CDR3nt: TGTGCCAGCAGCCCACTAGCGGTCGGAGATACGCAGTATTTT; CDR3aa: CASSPLAVGDTQYF
v_gene: TRBV27; d_gene: TRBD1; abundance: NA; j_gene: TRBJ1-5; CDR3nt: TGTGCCAGCAGCCCGGGACAGGTCGTCAATCAGCCCCAGCATTTT; CDR3aa: CASSPGQVVNQPQHF
v_gene: TRBV5-1; d_gene: NA; abundance: few; j_gene: TRBJ2-3; CDR3nt: TGCGCCAGCAGTGACAGGCAGACTTCTCGCACAGATACGCAGTATTTT; CDR3aa: CASSDRQTSRTDTQYF
v_gene: TRBV19; d_gene: NA; abundance: NA; j_gene: TRBJ1-5; CDR3nt: TGTGCCAGTACCCAAGGCGGGGGCAATCAGCCCCAGCATTTT; CDR3aa: CASTQGGGNQPQHF
v_gene: TRBV30; d_gene: NA; abundance: NA; j_gene: TRBJ2-5; CDR3nt: TGTGCCTGGAGTGCAGGGGCGGAGACCCAGTACTTC; CDR3aa: CAWSAGAETQYF
v_gene: TRBV19; d_gene: TRBD1; abundance: NA; j_gene: TRBJ1-5; CDR3nt: TGTGCCAGTAGGGGGGACAGCGGCAATCAGCCCCAGCATTTT; CDR3aa: CASRGDSGNQPQHF
v_gene: TRBV23-1; d_gene: NA; abundance: NA; j_gene: TRBJ1-5; CDR3nt: TGCGCCAGCAGTCTTCACGGCGTAGGGGGCAATCAGCCCCAGCATTTT; CDR3aa: CASSLHGVGGNQPQHF
v_gene: TRBV18; d_gene: TRBD2; abundance: medium-sized; j_gene: TRBJ2-2; CDR3nt: TGTGCCAGCTCACCACCGACTAGCGGGAGCGGCGGGGAGCTGTTTTTT; CDR3aa: CASSPPTSGSGGELFF
v_gene: TRBV20-1; d_gene: TRBD2; abundance: few; j_gene: TRBJ2-5; CDR3nt: TGCAGTGCTAGTTTAGCGGGTACCCAAGAGACCCAGTACTTC; CDR3aa: CSASLAGTQETQYF
v_gene: TRBV19; d_gene: TRBD1; abundance: once; j_gene: TRBJ2-2; CDR3nt: TGTGCCAGTATCACACAGGGGGGAGGCACCGGGGAGCTGTTTTTT; CDR3aa: CASITQGGGTGELFF
v_gene: TRBV3-1/TRBV3-2; d_gene: NA; abundance: NA; j_gene: TRBJ2-7; CDR3nt: TGTGCCAGCAGCCAGGCTATGTCCCGCGCAGGGCAGTACTTC; CDR3aa: CASSQAMSRAGQYF
v_gene: TRBV4-1; d_gene: NA; abundance: NA; j_gene: TRBJ1-5; CDR3nt: TGCGCCAGCAGCCCGAGGGTCGGACAGCGCAATCAGCCCCAGCATTTT; CDR3aa: CASSPRVGQRNQPQHF
v_gene: TRBV10-1; d_gene: NA; abundance: NA; j_gene: TRBJ2-7; CDR3nt: TGCGCCAGCAGTGAGTACAGGGACGGTACAGACTACGAGCAGTACTTC; CDR3aa: CASSEYRDGTDYEQYF
v_gene: TRBV18; d_gene: NA; abundance: NA; j_gene: TRBJ1-1; CDR3nt: TGTGCCAGCTCACCCAGGGACATCATGAACACTGAAGCTTTCTTT; CDR3aa: CASSPRDIMNTEAFF
v_gene: TRBV6-5; d_gene: TRBD1; abundance: NA; j_gene: TRBJ1-5; CDR3nt: TGTGCCAGCAGTTACAACAGGGGAGGTCAGCCCCAGCATTTT; CDR3aa: CASSYNRGGQPQHF
v_gene: TRBV15; d_gene: TRBD2; abundance: NA; j_gene: TRBJ2-3; CDR3nt: TGTGCCACCAGCAGAGAAGGACTAGCGGGCAGCACAGATACGCAGTATTTT; CDR3aa: CATSREGLAGSTDTQYF
v_gene: TRBV10-3; d_gene: TRBD1; abundance: NA; j_gene: TRBJ1-1; CDR3nt: TGTGCCATCAGTGAAGACAGGGGAACTGAAGCTTTCTTT; CDR3aa: CAISEDRGTEAFF
v_gene: TRBV7-3; d_gene: NA; abundance: NA; j_gene: TRBJ1-6; CDR3nt: TGTGCCAGCAGCTCGACACGGGGGACTAATTCACCCCTCCACTTT; CDR3aa: CASSSTRGTNSPLHF
v_gene: TRBV5-1; d_gene: NA; abundance: NA; j_gene: TRBJ2-1; CDR3nt: TGCGCCAGCAGCTTAGCTGCAAGAATGAGCTCCTACAATGAGCAGTTCTTC; CDR3aa: CASSLAARMSSYNEQFF
v_gene: TRBV29-1; d_gene: NA; abundance: NA; j_gene: TRBJ1-2; CDR3nt: TGCAGCGTTGAAGATCAACAGGGAACGAACGATGGCTACACCTTC; CDR3aa: CSVEDQQGTNDGYTF
v_gene: TRBV6-5; d_gene: NA; abundance: NA; j_gene: TRBJ2-7; CDR3nt: TGTGCCAGCAGTTACTTCACGGGGTACGCCTACGAGCAGTACTTC; CDR3aa: CASSYFTGYAYEQYF